This T cell receptor beta chain comes out of a study of shared clonotypes between healthy human individuals. Study at large: Plates per donor: three CD4 naive, three CD4 memory, two CD8 naive, one CD8 memory.

The repertoire was sequenced with immunoSEQ multiplex PCR; TCRdb's copy has only in-frame clones and lacks some. The table has more than 400,000 clones, roughly 95% seen once; the top ten hold 0.05% to 0.08%. The CDR3 length is 14 residues. The germline gives CDR1 KGHSH, CDR2 LQKENI. V was shortened by 4 bases and J by 0 bases, with 10 bases between the two germline ends. The receptor comes from a woman aged 25 to 45 in good health. The sequencing input was naive CD4+ T cells sorted from blood. The subset here: CD45RA+ positively selected. The rearrangement links TRBV18 to TRBJ2-7; D may correspond to TRBD1 or TRBD2 (5 bases each). CDR3 DNA sequence: TGTGCCAGCTCACTAGGGGAGATCTCCTACGAGCAGTACTTC. It yields the protein CASSLGEISYEQYF. Complete variable domain (other parts from reference TRBV18 and TRBJ2-7): NAGVMQNPRHLVRRRGQEARLRCSPMKGHSHVYWYRQLPEEGLKFMVYLQKENIIDESGMPKERFSAEFPKEGPSILRIQQVVRGDSAAYFCASSLGEISYEQYFGPGTRLTVT.